The clone carrying this TCR beta chain was counted only a few times. TCRdb re-analysed the 5' RACE reads in MiXCR, keeping a single row per CDR3 protein. This sample has 400,000 or so distinct CDR3 sequences, with 9.5% to 13% found just once. The data were obtained in a study of T cells after yellow fever vaccination. The source is a man between 18 and 29 years old who received the YFV17D yellow fever vaccine. Source: PBMCs, taken on the day of the first yellow fever vaccination.

CDR3 DNA: TGTGCCAGCAGCCCGGGACAGGGGGCTAGAATTCCGAACACCGGGGAGCTGTTTTTT. As protein: CASSPGQGARIPNTGELFF. The chain is built from TRBV9 and TRBJ2-2; 12 nucleotides match TRBD1. Per the germline V gene, CDR1 is SGDLS and CDR2 is YYNGEE. The J segment lost 0 bases and the V segment lost 4 bases, leaving 10 bases of the junction unmatched. This CDR3 contains 19 residues.